This T cell receptor beta chain stems from a study of T cell responses to AZD1222 COVID-19 vaccine. Study-wide results and limits: In a largely white British group with more females than males, clonal diversity was possibly underestimated.

Germline V gene lookup returns CDR1 LGHNA and CDR2 YSLEER. The CDR3 has 18 residues. V lost 1 base and J lost 5; bases outside the gene matches: 10. Sequencing used immunoSEQ multiplex PCR; TCRdb keeps in-frame clones, though not all of them. The sample shows roughly 140,000 clones, approximately 86% of them seen only once. Regarding this clone: Its antigen is undetermined.

The origin of this receptor is an adult who had recovered from COVID-19. This chain connects TRBV4-3 to TRBJ1-4; TRBD1 matches at 10 bases. Here the sequenced sample was peripheral blood, taken after recovery from COVID-19. The CDR3 region has the DNA TGCGCCAGCAGCCAAGCCTGGGGACAGGGGAAGACAAATGAAAAACTGTTTTTT. Encoded protein: CASSQAWGQGKTNEKLFF.